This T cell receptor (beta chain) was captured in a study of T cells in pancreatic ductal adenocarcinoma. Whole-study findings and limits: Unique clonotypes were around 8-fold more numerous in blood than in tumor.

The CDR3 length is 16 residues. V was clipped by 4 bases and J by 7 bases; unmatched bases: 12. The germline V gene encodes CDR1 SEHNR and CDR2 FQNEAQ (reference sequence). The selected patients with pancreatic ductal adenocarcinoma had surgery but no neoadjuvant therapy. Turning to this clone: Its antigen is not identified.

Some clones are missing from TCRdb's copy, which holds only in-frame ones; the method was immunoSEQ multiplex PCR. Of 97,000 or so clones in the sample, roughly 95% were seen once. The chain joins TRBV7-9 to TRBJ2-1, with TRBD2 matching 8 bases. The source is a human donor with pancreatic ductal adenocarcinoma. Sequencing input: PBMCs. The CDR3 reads CASSSTLASGQNEQFF. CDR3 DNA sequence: TGTGCCAGCAGCTCGACCTTGGCTAGCGGGCAGAATGAGCAGTTCTTC.